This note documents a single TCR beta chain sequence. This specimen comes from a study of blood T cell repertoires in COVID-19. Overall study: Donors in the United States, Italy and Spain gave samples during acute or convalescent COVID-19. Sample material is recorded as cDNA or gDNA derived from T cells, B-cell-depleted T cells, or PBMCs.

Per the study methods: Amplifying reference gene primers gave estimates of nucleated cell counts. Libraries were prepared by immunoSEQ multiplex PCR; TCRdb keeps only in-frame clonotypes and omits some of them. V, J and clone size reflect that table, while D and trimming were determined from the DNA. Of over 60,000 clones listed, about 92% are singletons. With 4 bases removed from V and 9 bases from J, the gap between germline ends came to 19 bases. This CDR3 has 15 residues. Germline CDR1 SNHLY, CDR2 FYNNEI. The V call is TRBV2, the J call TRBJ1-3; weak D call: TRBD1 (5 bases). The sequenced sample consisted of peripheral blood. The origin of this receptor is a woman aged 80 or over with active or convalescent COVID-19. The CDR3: CASSGPGLSSGTIYF. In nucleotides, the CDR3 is TGTGCCAGCAGTGGCCCGGGACTCAGTTCTGGCACCATATATTTT.